These 26 T cell receptor beta chains were all obtained from the same sample, sequenced in a study of blood T cell repertoires in COVID-19. Repertoires were generated with immunoSEQ multiplex PCR, while TCRdb's copy carries only in-frame clones and drops some. This table has 54,000 or so clones, more than 75% appearing once. Sequenced material: peripheral blood. The origin of the receptors is a man between 45 and 60 years old with active COVID-19.

The rearrangement uses TRBV6-6 and TRBJ1-5; D is unresolved. CDR1 is MNHNY and CDR2 is SVGAGI in the germline V gene (reference sequence). The CDR3 is made up of 14 amino acids. V was cut by 2 bases and J by 5 bases, with 10 bases left in between. Written as DNA, the CDR3 is TGTGCCAGCAGTTACACCGGTACCGATCAGCCCCAGCATTTT. Protein sequence: CASSYTGTDQPQHF.

The CDR3 spells CASSAGPAESRARFTDTQYF. The CDR3, as DNA: TGTGCCAGCAGCGCCGGCCCGGCGGAGTCGCGGGCGCGTTTCACAGATACGCAGTATTTT. The chain carries TRBV9 and TRBJ2-3; the D gene is possibly TRBD2 (5 bases). Deletions cut 3 bases from V and 2 bases from J, with 28 bases between. CDR3 length equals 20 residues. Germline V gene sequence: CDR1 SGDLS, CDR2 YYNGEE. Combining the CDR3 with reference TRBV9 and TRBJ2-3 gives the whole variable domain DSGVTQTPKHLITATGQRVTLRCSPRSGDLSVYWYQQSLDQGLQFLIQYYNGEERAKGNILERFSAQQFPDLHSELNLSSLELGDSALYFCASSAGPAESRARFTDTQYFGPGTRLTVL.

Here the CDR3 DNA reads TGTGCCAGCAGTCGTAGCGGGGGCCCCTACAATGAGCAGTTCTTC. This gives the protein CASSRSGGPYNEQFF. The rearrangement joins TRBV27 to TRBJ2-1, with 9 nucleotides matching TRBD2. V lost 5 bases to trimming and J lost 2 bases; unmatched junction nucleotides: 4. The CDR3 is 15 amino acids. CDR1 MNHEY and CDR2 SMNVEV come from the germline V gene (reference sequence).

This chain uses TRBV9 with TRBJ1-2; D possibly corresponds to TRBD1 (5 bases). This CDR3 comprises 14 residues. V was clipped by 0 bases and J by 3 bases, with 9 bases between them. Germline-derived CDR1 and CDR2 are SGDLS and YYNGEE. CDR3: CASSVAKGYYGYTF. CDR3 bases: TGTGCCAGCAGCGTAGCAAAGGGGTACTATGGCTACACCTTC.

This clone was seen only once. Relative to the germline gene, one junction end is altered; a read error may explain this. Other DNA sequences of this sample code for an identical CDR3. The rearrangement links TRBV9 to TRBJ1-2; 8 bases map to TRBD1. Germline values: CDR1 SGDLS, CDR2 YYNGEE. This CDR3 has 15 amino acids. CDR3 residues: CASSATGQGAHGYTF. DNA for the CDR3: TGTGCCAGCAGCGCCACCGGTCAGGGGGCCCATGGCTACACCTTT. Drawing the rest from reference TRBV9 and TRBJ1-2, the complete variable domain is DSGVTQTPKHLITATGQRVTLRCSPRSGDLSVYWYQQSLDQGLQFLIQYYNGEERAKGNILERFSAQQFPDLHSELNLSSLELGDSALYFCASSATGQGAHGYTFGSGTRLTVV.

The chain carries TRBV14 and TRBJ1-2; no clear D. V gave up 3 bases and J gave up 7 bases, with 15 bases separating them. This CDR3 is 14 amino acids long. Germline CDR1 and CDR2: SGHDN and FVKESK. The CDR3 here is CASSHVSTASGYTF. In DNA, the CDR3 is TGTGCCAGCAGCCACGTTAGTACCGCTAGTGGCTACACCTTC.

The chain joins TRBV7-3 to TRBJ2-1; TRBD2 matches at 12 bases. The CDR3 extends over 15 amino acids. J gave up 4 bases and V 4 bases, and 2 bases lay outside the gene matches. Germline-derived CDR1 and CDR2 are SGHTA and FQGTGA. In DNA form, the CDR3 reads TGTGCCAGCAGCTCTAGCGGGGGGGTATACAATGAGCAGTTCTTC. Translating it yields CASSSSGGVYNEQFF.

The J gene is TRBJ2-7, the V gene TRBV30; tentatively, D is TRBD1 (6 bases). V gave up 2 bases and J gave up 2 bases, with 13 bases separating them. Looked up from germline, CDR1 is GTSNPN and CDR2 is SVGIG (reference sequence). This CDR3 has 14 amino acids. The DNA for the CDR3 is TGTGCCTGGAGTACAGGGAACCCCCCCTACGAGCAGTACTTC. It translates to CAWSTGNPPYEQYF.

This sequence joins TRBV5-1 and TRBJ1-1; D not resolved. V was trimmed by 3 bases and J by 2 bases, leaving 8 bases between them. Germline CDR1 reads SGHRS; CDR2 reads YFSETQ. The CDR3 covers 13 residues. The CDR3 loop reads CASSWEFNTEAFF. In DNA, the CDR3 is TGCGCCAGCAGCTGGGAGTTTAACACTGAAGCTTTCTTT.

In its sample, this clone was seen a few times. The genes are TRBV7-3 and TRBJ2-3; 7 bases match TRBD1. After removal of 5 bases from V and 3 bases from J, the junction contained 2 bases not matched to a gene. CDR1 is SGHTA and CDR2 is FQGTGA in the germline V gene. CDR3 length: 13 amino acids. The CDR3 region is CASSRDRTDTQYF. CDR3 nucleotide sequence: TGTGCCAGCAGCCGGGACAGAACAGATACGCAGTATTTT.

The V and J genes are TRBV2 and TRBJ2-7; 9 positions agree with TRBD1. The CDR3 runs 13 residues. With 10 bases clipped from V and 5 bases from J, the junction kept 9 bases outside the gene matches. CDR1 and CDR2 from the germline V gene are SNHLY and FYNNEI. The CDR3 is CATSGTGLNEQYF. The CDR3 DNA sequence: TGTGCCACCTCCGGGACAGGGCTCAACGAGCAGTACTTC. Full variable domain (outside the CDR3, taken from reference TRBV2 and TRBJ2-7): EPEVTQTPSHQVTQMGQEVILRCVPISNHLYFYWYRQILGQKVEFLVSFYNNEISEKSEIFDDQFSVERPDGSNFTLKIRSTKLEDSAMYFCATSGTGLNEQYFGPGTRLTVT.

This chain uses TRBV30 with TRBJ2-5, with D possibly being TRBD1 (5 bases). This CDR3 is built from 13 residues. CDR1 and CDR2 (germline): GTSNPN, SVGIG (reference sequence). V was shortened by 0 bases and J by 4 bases, with 9 bases between the two germline ends. The CDR3 loop is CAWSVGARETQYF. The CDR3 DNA reads TGTGCCTGGAGTGTAGGGGCGAGAGAGACCCAGTACTTC.

Here the CDR3 reads CASRRPQGTHGYTF. The CDR3 region has the DNA TGTGCCAGCAGGCGACCACAGGGAACCCATGGCTACACCTTC. This chain connects TRBV28 to TRBJ1-2; D is possibly TRBD1 (6 bases). V lost 6 bases, J lost 6 bases, and 17 bases lay in between. CDR3 length equals 14 residues. Germline lookup yields CDR1 MDHEN and CDR2 SYDVKM.

J is TRBJ1-1 and V is TRBV30, with D maybe TRBD1 (5 bases). Germline V gene sequence: CDR1 GTSNPN, CDR2 SVGIG (reference sequence). The CDR3 consists of 17 residues. Deletions cut 0 bases from V and 3 bases from J, with 20 bases between. CDR3 bases: TGTGCCTGGAGTGTCGGGGCGAGCTGGAGGGAGGACACTGAAGCTTTCTTT. Its translation is CAWSVGASWREDTEAFF.

This chain uses TRBV6-2 or TRBV6-3 with TRBJ2-7; 14 positions match TRBD2. V shed 4 bases and J 9 bases; nucleotides not matched to a gene: 8. The CDR3 runs to 15 residues. Germline V lookup: CDR1 MNHEY, CDR2 SVGEGT. This CDR3 is CASSFPRLAGGPQYF. Written as DNA, the CDR3 is TGTGCCAGCAGTTTCCCACGACTAGCGGGAGGGCCGCAGTACTTC.

The chain combines TRBV25-1 with TRBJ1-2; no firm D call. CDR3 length: 13 residues. Germline V gene lookup returns CDR1 MGHDK and CDR2 SYGVNS. V lost 5 bases to trimming and J lost 5 bases, with 12 bases between them. The DNA of the CDR3 is TGTGCCAGCAGTACTGACTGGCTATATGGCTACACCTTC. Its protein is CASSTDWLYGYTF.

This chain joins TRBV7-2 and TRBJ2-7; 9 nucleotides align to TRBD1. The CDR3 length is 16 residues. The V and J ends lost 5 bases and 6 bases, in that order; junction bases with no gene match: 14. Germline assignment: CDR1 SGHTA and CDR2 FQGNSA. CDR3 sequence (DNA): TGTGCCAGCAGCCCCAGACGGGACAGGGCTTTGGGCGAGCAGTACTTC. Translating it yields CASSPRRDRALGEQYF.

The chain has TRBV6-4 and TRBJ2-5; 7 bases map to TRBD2. The length of the CDR3 is 13 residues. V lost 7 bases to trimming and J lost 5 bases; unmatched junction nucleotides: 7. Germline values: CDR1 MRHNA, CDR2 SNTAGT. The CDR3 DNA is TGTGCCAGCATTCGGGAGGACCCGGAGACCCAGTACTTC. Translated: CASIREDPETQYF.

V is TRBV3-1 (or the pseudogene TRBV3-2) and J is TRBJ2-5, with 13 bases matching TRBD2. Germline CDR1 reads LGHDT; CDR2 reads YNNKEL (reference sequence). This CDR3 is built from 16 residues. J gave up 3 bases and V 2 bases, and 3 bases lay outside the gene matches. CDR3 nucleotide sequence: TGTGCCAGCAGCCAACGGACTAGCGGGGGAAAAGAGACCCAGTACTTC. It is translated as CASSQRTSGGKETQYF.

This sequence joins TRBV27 and TRBJ1-2; D might be TRBD1 (6 bases). V shed 7 bases and J shed 2 bases, with 20 bases lying between them. Per the germline V gene, CDR1 is MNHEY and CDR2 is SMNVEV (reference sequence). There are 16 residues in the CDR3. The DNA of the CDR3 is TGTGCCAGCAAACACGGTGCAGGGGCCCTAAACTATGGCTACACCTTC. This translates into CASKHGAGALNYGYTF.

This clone was found a few times. This chain joins TRBV18 and TRBJ2-1; D possibly corresponds to TRBD2 (5 bases). This CDR3 spans 15 amino acids. V was cut by 3 bases and J by 10 bases, with 19 bases left in between. CDR1 and CDR2 (germline): KGHSH, LQKENI. CDR3 bases: TGTGCCAGCTCACCGACGGGCTCGGGAAACGGGGAGCAGTTCTTC. This codes for CASSPTGSGNGEQFF.

The chain combines TRBV18 with TRBJ2-7; D might be TRBD1 (6 bases). CDR1 KGHSH and CDR2 LQKENI come from the germline V gene. This CDR3 has 12 residues. Trimming removed 8 bases at V and 3 bases at J, with 11 bases between. The CDR3 region has the DNA TGTGCCAGCGGCACAGGGATCTACGAGCAGTACTTC. As protein: CASGTGIYEQYF.

The chain has TRBV5-1 and TRBJ1-1, with D possibly TRBD1 on 6 matching bases. Trimming removed 5 bases from V and 6 bases from J, with 14 bases in between. The germline V gene has CDR1 SGHRS and CDR2 YFSETQ. The CDR3 sequence is 13 residues long. DNA for the CDR3: TGCGCCAGCAGGAAAAACAGGGAATCTGAAGCTTTCTTT. It specifies CASRKNRESEAFF.

The chain has TRBV11-1 and TRBJ1-5; 9 bases align to TRBD1. The germline V gene encodes CDR1 SGHAT and CDR2 FQDESV (reference sequence). The V segment lost 5 bases and the J segment 6 bases; nucleotides outside the gene matches: 2. This CDR3 contains 13 residues. The CDR3 loop is CASSPDRGQPQHF. The DNA for the CDR3 is TGTGCCAGCAGCCCGGACAGGGGTCAGCCCCAGCATTTT.

The CDR3: CATSSDSVNEQFF. The CDR3 DNA reads TGTGCCACCAGCAGCGACAGTGTCAATGAGCAGTTCTTC. The chain links TRBV15 to TRBJ2-1, with D tentatively TRBD1 (5 bases). V lost 3 bases, J lost 6 bases, and 9 bases lay in between. From germline, CDR1 is LNHNV and CDR2 YYDKDF (reference sequence). This CDR3 contains 13 residues.

The J gene is TRBJ2-5, the V gene TRBV7-9, with D possibly being TRBD1 (6 bases). Trimming took 4 bases from V and 4 from J, leaving 19 bases between them. Germline V CDR1 and CDR2: SEHNR, FQNEAQ (reference sequence). This CDR3 comprises 16 residues. DNA of the CDR3: TGTGCCAGCAGCTGGAGACAGGAGGTCATTGGAGAGACCCAGTACTTC. This encodes CASSWRQEVIGETQYF.